The 10 T cell receptor beta chains in this list originate from one sample, sequenced in a study of blood T cell repertoires in COVID-19. The method was immunoSEQ multiplex PCR; TCRdb's version includes in-frame clones alone and lacks a portion of them. Of around 140,000 clones in the sample, about three quarters were seen once. Sequencing used PBMCs or T cells enriched from blood (not recorded which). The origin of the receptors is a woman aged 45 to 65 who had recovered from COVID-19.

This clone was observed a few times. The chain couples TRBV2 to TRBJ1-1; D is unclear. V gave up 9 bases and J gave up 5 bases, with 19 bases separating them. The germline gives CDR1 SNHLY, CDR2 FYNNEI. The CDR3 loop spans 14 amino acids. CDR3 coding DNA: TGTGCCAGTCCGATCGAGCGGGTTGGTACTGAAGCTTTCTTT. It specifies CASPIERVGTEAFF.

The rearrangement links TRBV28 to TRBJ2-4, with D possibly TRBD1 on 5 matching bases. CDR1 is MDHEN, CDR2 SYDVKM, per germline. V gave up 5 bases and J gave up 0 bases, with 11 bases separating them. The CDR3 is 15 amino acids. The CDR3 sequence: CASSPETVAKNIQYF. The DNA of the CDR3 is TGTGCCAGCAGTCCCGAGACAGTAGCCAAAAACATTCAGTACTTC.

The CDR3, as DNA: TGTGCCAGCAGCTTGACCGGGACTAGCGGATCGACAGATACGCAGTATTTT. Protein sequence: CASSLTGTSGSTDTQYF. The V gene is TRBV5-5, the J gene TRBJ2-3; 11 nucleotides match TRBD2. The V gene's germline CDR1 is SGHKS and CDR2 YYEKEE (reference sequence). The CDR3 is 17 amino acids. Germline trimming cut 1 base from V and 3 bases from J; bases unmatched to any gene: 7.

This clone was counted at least ten times. CDR3 DNA sequence: TGTGCCAGCAGTTTACTGGTCGGGGGATCCTACAATGAGCAGTTCTTC. Translating gives CASSLLVGGSYNEQFF. This chain joins TRBV27 and TRBJ2-1; D is possibly TRBD2 (6 bases). Germline values: CDR1 MNHEY, CDR2 SMNVEV (reference sequence). V was shortened by 2 bases and J by 1 base, with 12 bases between the two germline ends. The CDR3 runs to 16 residues.

V and J are TRBV30 and TRBJ2-2; 8 bases agree with TRBD1. Germline-derived CDR1 and CDR2 are GTSNPN and SVGIG (reference sequence). CDR3 length: 14 residues. Germline trimming cut 3 bases from V and 5 bases from J; bases unmatched to any gene: 5. DNA of the CDR3: TGTGCCTGGAGACAGGGGGAAGTTACCGGGGAGCTGTTTTTT. Translating it yields CAWRQGEVTGELFF.

This rearrangement joins TRBV9 to TRBJ2-2; 9 nucleotides agree with TRBD1. J was trimmed by 6 bases and V by 6 bases; bases with no gene match: 12. Germline values: CDR1 SGDLS, CDR2 YYNGEE. The CDR3 sequence is 16 residues long. In nucleotides, the CDR3 is TGTGCCAGCAACCACCCCGGGACAGGGTATTCCGGGGAGCTGTTTTTT. Translating it yields CASNHPGTGYSGELFF.

V usage is TRBV9 and J usage is TRBJ2-5; D gene ambiguous. Germline lookup yields CDR1 SGDLS and CDR2 YYNGEE. Trimming pared 0 bases from V and 2 bases from J, leaving 14 bases between. The CDR3 has 16 residues. The CDR3, as DNA: TGTGCCAGCAGCGTAGGGGTTCTGGGCAGACAAGAGACCCAGTACTTC. It specifies CASSVGVLGRQETQYF. Full variable domain (missing parts from reference TRBV9 and TRBJ2-5): DSGVTQTPKHLITATGQRVTLRCSPRSGDLSVYWYQQSLDQGLQFLIQYYNGEERAKGNILERFSAQQFPDLHSELNLSSLELGDSALYFCASSVGVLGRQETQYFGPGTRLLVL.

Many counts were recorded for this clone. The chain carries TRBV3-1 (or the pseudogene TRBV3-2) and TRBJ2-1, with D hard to call. The CDR3 runs to 15 residues. Germline-derived CDR1 and CDR2 are LGHDT and YNNKEL (reference sequence). Trimming left V 4 bases short and J 5 bases short, with 15 bases between. CDR3 DNA: TGTGCCAGCAGCCCTTTATTCAAGCCTAACAATGAGCAGTTCTTC. Its translation: CASSPLFKPNNEQFF.

This chain connects TRBV18 to TRBJ2-6, with a weak D call TRBD1 (5 bases). Germline V gene data show CDR1 as KGHSH and CDR2 as LQKENI. This CDR3 is built from 15 residues. V shed 5 bases and J shed 4 bases, with 12 bases lying between them. The CDR3 DNA reads as TGTGCCAGCTCAACCACAGGCTTGGGGGCCAACGTCCTGACTTTC. It codes for CASSTTGLGANVLTF.

Only one count was recorded for this clone. This rearrangement joins TRBV9 to TRBJ1-1; tentative D call: TRBD1 (5 bases). Trimming pared 3 bases from V and 3 bases from J, leaving 12 bases between. CDR3 length: 14 residues. CDR1 is SGDLS and CDR2 is YYNGEE in the germline V gene. The CDR3 reads CASSGSGLDTEAFF. In DNA form, the CDR3 reads TGTGCCAGCAGCGGATCAGGGTTGGACACTGAAGCTTTCTTT.